This record covers a single T cell receptor beta chain. Its antigen is still unknown. The record has no base qualities; no much larger clone is one base away. This sample is part of a study of cytomegalovirus exposure and HLA in healthy donors (dated by TCRdb to about 2017). Regarding the complete study: An earlier analysis of about 530 of the donors reported 250 to 350 Gb of sequence data and 95 million to 140 million unique TCR beta sequences obtained from approximately 180 million T cells. Roughly 320 gigabases of sequencing data and around 85 million unique TCR sequences made up an early release that covered several hundred HLA-typed donors. Among the roughly 400 genotyped donors, approximately 77% belonged to the genetic ancestry cluster associated with self-reported Caucasian donors. The aim of the study was to test whether cataloging public T cell receptors could identify signatures of past pathogen exposure. The T cell repertoires of 670 or so subjects were profiled by immunosequencing and related to cytomegalovirus serostatus. In addition to the first cohort of 666 subjects, a separate validation cohort of 130 or so different subjects was used. To predict cytomegalovirus infection status, the study combined high-throughput TCR immunosequencing, statistical association of individual TCRs with disease status, and machine learning. To study patterns of TCR occurrence, a later analysis re-analyzed previously published TCR beta repertoires from 500 to 850 donors and added high-resolution HLA genotyping. In the later analysis, no new phenotypic data were used to find candidate immune exposures; instead, reliance was placed on TCR beta sequences and their occurrence across donors. An earlier analysis of several hundred of the donors used high-throughput TCR beta sequencing to judge whether each TCR beta V gene segment behaved as functional or pseudogenic. Donor age, sex, ethnicity and CMV serostatus were compiled alongside the repertoire data. A later genetic analysis took genome-wide SNP genotypes for about 55% of the roughly 670 donors and used that subset as a discovery cohort. Every discovery cohort repertoire had been produced on one sequencing platform. Both class I and class II loci were covered by HLA typing, at four-digit resolution. Typing coverage varied by locus: about 620-640 donors for A, B, C, DRB1 and DQB1; roughly 510 for DQA1; about 600 for DPA1; fewer than 480 for DPB1. Because of strong linkage in the cohort, roughly five DR-DQ haplotypes were treated as single units for association and clustering. Among a few hundred genotyped donors of the cohort, an average of about 240,000 unique TCR beta nucleotide sequences were sequenced per donor, roughly a sixth of them non-productive. The research as a whole found: Compared with equally common non-associated chains, HLA-associated TCR beta chains in a later analysis were more clonally expanded and had lower generation probabilities. A later genetic analysis reported fewer N-insertions in productive TCRs among donors in an Asian-associated ancestry cluster than the roughly 700-donor mean. In a later analysis, several top co-occurrence clusters were reported to appear linked to parvovirus B19, influenza, CMV and Epstein-Barr virus. In the study, approximately 160 TCR beta chains were listed as associated with cytomegalovirus. Specific HLA alleles were associated with 16,951 TCR beta sequences at a false discovery rate of 0.05 in a later analysis. A later analysis found that TCR association rates varied across HLA loci, with DRB1 alleles showing the most associated TCRs and HLA-C alleles the fewest. Correlated functional status among segregating V segments might be attributable to linkage disequilibrium, but an unknown experimental factor could not be ruled out. HLA typing was unavailable for some donors at each locus, so association tests used only the typed subset. The classifier was reported to diagnose cytomegalovirus status with high specificity and sensitivity in both the original and validation cohorts. The cohort was sequenced for TCR beta chains only, and without alpha or paired-chain data the features that could be detected were limited. Because the 87-base-pair reads could not distinguish some IMGT-functional V segments, including TRBV6-2 and TRBV6-3, those segments were excluded. Because counts were too low, about 15 rarely observed V segments, including chromosome 9 orphons, were left out of the earlier analysis of 500 to 650 of the donors. In vitro tests confirmed that a few of the cytomegalovirus-associated TCR beta chains recognize cytomegalovirus antigens. According to the authors, the approach could potentially be generalized to other disease states and immunological phenotypes. Strong co-occurrence of HLA alleles, especially DR and DQ, made assigning TCR associations to individual alleles difficult. A cluster of highly shared sequence variants was judged likely to represent a technical artifact of the sequencing pipeline. CMV serostatus was the only immune exposure information available for the cohort. Most TCR sequences were observed very rarely across donors, whereas some public TCRs were present in many individuals. An earlier analysis of around 500 of the donors showed that most TCR beta V segments appeared in productive rearrangements either about 87% or about 30% of the time, which broadly matched IMGT annotations. Presence/absence analyses assumed roughly uniform sequencing depth across donors, an assumption that may not hold. V-gene and J-gene trimming of TCR beta chains was associated with a missense DCLRE1C variant in a later genetic analysis, and the association was replicated in an independent cohort. A further reported finding was that TCR beta sequences accurately predicted the HLA-A and HLA-B alleles for most subjects in the first cohort. A later analysis found that most CMV-associated TCR beta chains appeared HLA-restricted, with HLA associations seemingly driven largely by CMV exposure.

In total, more than 500 healthy bone marrow donors made up the cohort. At the time of sampling, all cohort members were nominally healthy, though unrecorded immune exposures were likely present. The donor was CMV seropositive and was included in the group of 250 to 350 seropositive cohort members. A peripheral blood sample was provided by each donor, and peripheral blood mononuclear cells were used for TCR beta sequencing. Genomic DNA extraction from the blood cell samples was performed with the Qiagen DNeasy Blood Extraction Kit. The germline ends are 12 bases apart after V is trimmed by 6 bases and J by 4 bases. The cysteine opens and the phenylalanine closes a CDR3 of 13 amino acids. Solely the CDR3 DNA is kept, with 39 bases framed from the first base. The germline V gene (reference sequence) sets CDR1 to MNHEY and CDR2 to SMNVEV. Libraries were prepared through the immunoSEQ multiplex PCR assay. For the multiplex PCR, a mixture combining 60 forward primers for TCR Vbeta segments and 13 reverse primers for TCR Jbeta segments was used. The CDR3 region of rearranged TCR beta genes was amplified from genomic DNA with a multiplex PCR assay. Amplified TCR beta libraries were sequenced as 87-base-pair reads on the Illumina HiSeq System. In the authors' own workflow: A later analysis tallied around 87 million unique TCR beta chains across the 550 to 850 repertoires, and some 10 million of those chains were shared by two or more donors. To remove PCR and sequencing errors, raw reads were error-corrected and collapsed into unique sequences using a nearest-neighbor algorithm that merged closely related sequences. To assign V, D and J gene segments, CDR3 sequences were aligned to IMGT reference sequences. For a sequence to be retained, a match of at least six nucleotides to both a V gene segment and a J gene segment was required. A rearrangement was called productive if the CDR3 had no stop codons and remained in frame with V and J, and every other rearrangement was called non-productive. CDR3 was defined according to IMGT convention as the region running from the second conserved V-encoded cysteine to the conserved J-encoded phenylalanine. In an earlier analysis of more than 550 of the donors, sequences lacking an unambiguous match to a single V gene segment were excluded. In an earlier analysis of approximately 590 of the donors, a V segment was called functional when productive rearrangements were above 56.7%, and segregating when the standard deviation between donors exceeded 5%. A statistical classification framework was built for diagnosing cytomegalovirus status from the catalog of TCR beta chain sequences. V and J gene assignment, in a later analysis, came from comparing TCR nucleotide sequences with IMGT/GENE-DB human TR gene sequences. In a later analysis, CDR3 sequences and most-parsimonious VDJ recombination scenarios were assigned using the TCRdist pipeline. In a later analysis, every TCR beta chain was defined by the combination of its CDR3 amino acid sequence and its V-gene family, and reads without a unique V-gene family were dropped. In a later analysis, fewer than 600 highly shared, low-generation-probability nucleotide sequences were removed to address suspected cross-contamination and a sequencing artifact. For each public chain, a later analysis derived a clonal expansion index from normalized ranks of inferred template counts within each repertoire. In a later analysis, generation probabilities were computed with a VDJ recombination model fitted to out-of-frame rearrangements, and the resulting probabilities were checked against IGoR. Hypergeometric tests were used in a later analysis to score TCR-TCR, TCR-HLA and TCR-CMV co-occurrence, with a repertoire-size bias correction applied to the TCR pairs. False discovery rates were estimated in a later analysis by permuting HLA or CMV assignments 20 times. In a later analysis, co-occurring TCRs were grouped using DBSCAN, with TCRdist sequence similarity added in when clustering inside HLA-allele-positive subsets. Co-occurrence clustering excluded repertoires with fewer than 30,000 or more than 120,000 public chains, plus five with anomalous nucleotide sharing. The immuneACCESS repertoire file appears here via TCRdb, limited to in-frame rearrangements. These files lack a portion of the clones; in checked studies, under half of the deficit traces to unresolved V genes, and the cause of the others is not known. D and trimming were read from the DNA, whereas the V and J calls and clone size are those reported in that table. This sample gives about 110,000 clones in total; less than 85% of them show up just once. Around an eighth of the sample is taken by the ten largest.

Sequenced input: PBMCs. The clonotype originates from a man aged 25-45 years in good health and CMV-seropositive. The chain uses TRBV27 and TRBJ1-1, and TRBD1 may be the D gene, going by 5 matching bases. The CDR3 reads as follows: CASSTTGVTEAFF. The DNA sequence follows: TGTGCCAGCAGCACTACAGGAGTCACTGAAGCTTTCTTT.